The present TCR beta chain was sequenced within a study of cytomegalovirus exposure and HLA in healthy donors. Findings of the study overall: The majority of CMV-associated TCR beta chains were reported as apparently HLA-restricted in a later analysis. A link between a missense DCLRE1C variant and TCR beta V- and J-gene trimming emerged from a later analysis.

While unrecorded immune exposures were likely, the donors were nominally healthy when sampled. For this clone: Its matching antigen is unknown.

V lost 4 bases and J lost 2; bases outside the gene matches: 7. CDR1 and CDR2 (germline): SGHNT, YYREEE (reference sequence). The CDR3 spans 15 residues. PCR involved 60 Vbeta and 13 Jbeta primers. Methods used by the authors: About 10 million of about 88 million unique TCR beta chains were shared, per a later count. The protocol was immunoSEQ multiplex PCR, while the TCRdb copy is restricted to in-frame clones and leaves out a portion. For V, J and clone size, that table is used; D and trimming come from the DNA. The sample lists about 150,000 clones, over 60% seen once, with under 0.8% in the top ten.

Material: PBMCs. This clonotype was sampled from a male donor in good health and CMV-seronegative. The chain employs TRBV5-4 and TRBJ2-3; 7 nucleotides match TRBD2. In DNA form, the CDR3 reads TGTGCCAGCAGCCCGGGGGGAGTCCTCACAGATACGCAGTATTTT. As protein: CASSPGGVLTDTQYF. The variable domain in full, with the rest retrieved from reference TRBV5-4 and TRBJ2-3, is ETGVTQSPTHLIKTRGQQVTLRCSSQSGHNTVSWYQQALGQGPQFIFQYYREEENGRGNFPPRFSGLQFPNYSSELNVNALELDDSALYLCASSPGGVLTDTQYFGPGTRLTVL.